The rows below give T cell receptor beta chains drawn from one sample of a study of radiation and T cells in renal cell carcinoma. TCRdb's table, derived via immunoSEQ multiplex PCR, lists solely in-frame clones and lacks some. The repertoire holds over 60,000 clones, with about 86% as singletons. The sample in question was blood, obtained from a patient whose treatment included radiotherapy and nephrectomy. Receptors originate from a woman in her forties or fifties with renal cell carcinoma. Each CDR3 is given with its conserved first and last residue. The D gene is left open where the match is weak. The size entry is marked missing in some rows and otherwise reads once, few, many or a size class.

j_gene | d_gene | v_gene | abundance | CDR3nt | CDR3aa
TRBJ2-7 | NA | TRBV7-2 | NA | TGTGCCAGCAGCCCCAGCTCCTACGAGCAGTACTTC | CASSPSSYEQYF
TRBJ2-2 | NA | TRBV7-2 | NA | TGTGCCAGCAGCTTAGCGGTGGGGGAGCTGTTTTTT | CASSLAVGELFF
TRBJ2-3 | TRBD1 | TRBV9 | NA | TGTGCCAGCAGCTTCCGAGACAGGGCCAACACAGATACGCAGTATTTT | CASSFRDRANTDTQYF
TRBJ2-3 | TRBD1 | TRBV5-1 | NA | TGCGCCAGCAGCTACCCTACAGGGGGCGAGGGAGATACGCAGTATTTT | CASSYPTGGEGDTQYF
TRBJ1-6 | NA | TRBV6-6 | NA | TGTGCCAGCCACGACAGGCGGGGTTCACCCCTCCACTTT | CASHDRRGSPLHF
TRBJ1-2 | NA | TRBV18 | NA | TGTGCCAGCTCACAAGACCAACCTAACTATGGCTACACCTTC | CASSQDQPNYGYTF
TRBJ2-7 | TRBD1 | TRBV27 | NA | TGTGCCAGCAGTTTCAGGGGGATCAGATCGTACGAGCAGTACTTC | CASSFRGIRSYEQYF
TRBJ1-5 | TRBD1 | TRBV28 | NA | TGTGCCAGCAGGGGACAGGTCCAGCCCCAGCATTTT | CASRGQVQPQHF
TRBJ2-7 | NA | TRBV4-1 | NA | TGCGCCACCTCAGCGGAGGTGAGCCAGCCCCTCTACGAGCAGTACTTC | CATSAEVSQPLYEQYF
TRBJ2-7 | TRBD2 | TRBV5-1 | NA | TGCGCCAGCAGCCCAACTAGCGGGGGGAAGGACGAGCAGTACTTC | CASSPTSGGKDEQYF
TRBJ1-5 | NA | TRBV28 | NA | TGTGCCAGCACCCAGGGCAATCAGCCCCAGCATTTT | CASTQGNQPQHF
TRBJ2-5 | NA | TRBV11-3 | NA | TGTGCCAGCAGCTCCCGCCAAGAGACCCAGTACTTC | CASSSRQETQYF
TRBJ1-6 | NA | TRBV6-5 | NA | TGTGCCAGCACCGGGACGGAGGATTTGGCCCTCCACTTT | CASTGTEDLALHF
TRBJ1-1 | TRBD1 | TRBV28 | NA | TGTGCCAGCAGTTCGACAGGGAAGGGGAACACTGAAGCTTTCTTT | CASSSTGKGNTEAFF
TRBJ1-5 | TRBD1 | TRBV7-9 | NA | TGTGCCAGCAGCCTGGGGGCAGGGGGCCTTTCCAGCAATCAGCCCCAGCATTTT | CASSLGAGGLSSNQPQHF
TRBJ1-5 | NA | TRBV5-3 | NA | TGTGCCAGAAGCTTGGGGGGGCCGGGACAGCCCCAGCATTTT | CARSLGGPGQPQHF
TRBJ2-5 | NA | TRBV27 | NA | TGTGCCAGCAGAACCCTCAGGGGACAAGAGACCCAGTACTTC | CASRTLRGQETQYF
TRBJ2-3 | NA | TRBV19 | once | TGTGCCAGTAGTCACGGGGGGCCAGGAGATACGCAGTATTTT | CASSHGGPGDTQYF
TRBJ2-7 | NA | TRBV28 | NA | TGTGCCAGCAGGCGATCGGACGAGCAGTACTTC | CASRRSDEQYF
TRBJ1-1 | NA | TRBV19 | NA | TGTGCCAGTATGGAGGACCTGAACACTGAAGCTTTCTTT | CASMEDLNTEAFF
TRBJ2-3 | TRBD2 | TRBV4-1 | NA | TGCGCCAGCAGCCAAGGACTAGCGGGAGGAACAGATACGCAGTATTTT | CASSQGLAGGTDTQYF
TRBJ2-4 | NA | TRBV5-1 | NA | TGCGCCAGCAGCTTGGACGGTATAGCCAAAAACATTCAGTACTTC | CASSLDGIAKNIQYF
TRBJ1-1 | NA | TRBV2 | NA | TGTGCCAGCAGTGAGTACTCCGAGTCGAACACTGAAGCTTTCTTT | CASSEYSESNTEAFF
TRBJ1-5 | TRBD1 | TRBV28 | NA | TGTGCCAGCAGTTCCGGGACAGGGGGCTCAGTAAATCAGCCCCAGCATTTT | CASSSGTGGSVNQPQHF
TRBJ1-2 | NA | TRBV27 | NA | TGTGCCAGCAGTCCAGACCCCGACAGGATGGGCTTGGATGGCTACACCTTC | CASSPDPDRMGLDGYTF
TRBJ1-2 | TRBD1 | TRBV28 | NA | TGTGCCAGCAGCCCCGGGGGACAGACCTATGGCTACACCTTC | CASSPGGQTYGYTF
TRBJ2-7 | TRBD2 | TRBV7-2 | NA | TGTGCCAGCAGCTTCCCCGGGACTAGCAACGAGCAGTACTTC | CASSFPGTSNEQYF
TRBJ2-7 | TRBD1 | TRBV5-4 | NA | TGTGCCAGCAGAATATCCGGGACAGGGAAAGCCTACGAGCAGTACTTC | CASRISGTGKAYEQYF
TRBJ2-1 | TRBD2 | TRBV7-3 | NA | TGTGCCAGCAGCTTCGCGGGAGCAGGCAATGAGCAGTTCTTC | CASSFAGAGNEQFF
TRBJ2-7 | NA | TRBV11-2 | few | TGTGCCAGCAGCTTAGACGATATAAAGGCGGCCATGGACTACGAGCAGTACTTC | CASSLDDIKAAMDYEQYF
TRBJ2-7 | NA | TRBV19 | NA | TGTGCCAGTAGTAGGGACTACGAGCAGTACTTC | CASSRDYEQYF
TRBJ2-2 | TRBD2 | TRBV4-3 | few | TGCGCCAGCAGCCAAGATTATCTAGCGGGGGGGCCTGACACCGGGGAGCTGTTTTTT | CASSQDYLAGGPDTGELFF
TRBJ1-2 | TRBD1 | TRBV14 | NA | TGTGCCAGCAGCCAAGATTGGGGGGACAGTAACTATGGCTACACCTTC | CASSQDWGDSNYGYTF
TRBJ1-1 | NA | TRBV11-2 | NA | TGTGCCAGCAGCTTCGACGGTTACACTGAAGCTTTCTTT | CASSFDGYTEAFF
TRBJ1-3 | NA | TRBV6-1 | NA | TGTGCCAGCAAGATTCAGGGCTATGCGGAAACCCCAATATATTTT | CASKIQGYAETPIYF
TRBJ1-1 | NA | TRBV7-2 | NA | TGTGCCAGCAGCTTAGCACGGACAAACACTGAAGCTTTCTTT | CASSLARTNTEAFF
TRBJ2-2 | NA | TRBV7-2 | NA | TGTGCCAGCAGCTTCCCCCCCGGGGAGCTGTTTTTT | CASSFPPGELFF
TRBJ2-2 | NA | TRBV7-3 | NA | TGTGCCAGCAGCTTACCGGGCACCGGGGAGCTGTTTTTT | CASSLPGTGELFF
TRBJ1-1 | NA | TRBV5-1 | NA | TGCGCCAGCAGCTGGGGGGTGAGGGACACTGAAGCTTTCTTT | CASSWGVRDTEAFF
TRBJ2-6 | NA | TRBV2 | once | TGTGCCAGGCACCTTCTCTCTGGGGCCAACGTCCTGACTTTC | CARHLLSGANVLTF
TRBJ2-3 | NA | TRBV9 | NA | TGTGCCAGCAGCCTGAGGTGGTTAACAGATACGCAGTATTTT | CASSLRWLTDTQYF
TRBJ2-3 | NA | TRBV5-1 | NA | TGCGCCAGCAGCTTCTCTCGACGCTCTAGATTCACAGATACGCAGTATTTT | CASSFSRRSRFTDTQYF
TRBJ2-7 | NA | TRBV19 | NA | TGTGCCAGTAGTATAGCCCGGGCCGGGACGTCGTCCTACGAGCAGTACTTC | CASSIARAGTSSYEQYF
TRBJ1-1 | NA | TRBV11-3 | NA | TGTGCCAGCAGCTCACGACATTTTCCCAATTTGGCTTTCTTT | CASSSRHFPNLAFF
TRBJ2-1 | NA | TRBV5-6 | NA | TGTGCCAGCAGCTTGGTTTGGGAGCAGTTCTTC | CASSLVWEQFF
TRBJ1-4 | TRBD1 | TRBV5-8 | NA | TGTGCCAGCAGTTCACGGGACAGGGGAGAAAAACTGTTTTTT | CASSSRDRGEKLFF
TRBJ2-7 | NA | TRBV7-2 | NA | TGTGCCAGCAGCACAGTCTACGAGCAGTACTTC | CASSTVYEQYF
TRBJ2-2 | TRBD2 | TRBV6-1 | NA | TGTGCCAGCAGTGAAAGTATAAGCGGGGGTAACACCGGGGAGCTGTTTTTT | CASSESISGGNTGELFF
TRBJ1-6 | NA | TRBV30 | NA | TGTGCCTGGAGTGGCTTGATACGGGGTAATTCACCCCTCCACTTT | CAWSGLIRGNSPLHF